This entry is about one T cell receptor (beta chain). There are 16 residues in the CDR3. Trimming at V came to 0 bases and at J to 8 bases, leaving 7 bases not matched to a gene. Germline CDR1 is LGHNA and CDR2 is YNFKEQ. The record originates from a study of blood T cells in healthy people across ages. The authors ran a second PCR of roughly 6 to 12 cycles using a sample-barcoded 5' primer and a J-beta primer mix. Every molecule of cDNA carried a tag from a template-switch adaptor with 12 random nucleotides. TCRdb re-called the 5' RACE reads with MiXCR, one entry per CDR3 protein. The data contain under 700,000 distinct CDR3 sequences, 20% to 30% of them singletons. These data also formed part of another study, on T cells of mothers and their children.

The genes are TRBV4-2 and TRBJ2-1, with 10 bases identical to TRBD2. Sequenced sample: blood. This clonotype was obtained from a boy between 10 and 17 years old in good health. The CDR3 spells CASSQDGLAEPYEQFF. The CDR3 bases are TGTGCCAGCAGCCAAGATGGACTAGCGGAGCCCTATGAGCAGTTCTTC.